This is a list of T cell receptor beta chains from one sample in a study of T cell responses to AZD1222 COVID-19 vaccine. Data came from immunoSEQ multiplex PCR; TCRdb stores just in-frame clones and leaves some out. In the table there are some 60,000 clones, 75% to 90% of which are singletons. The sample here was peripheral blood, taken 28 days after the second AZD1222 dose. Every receptor here comes from an adult who received the AZD1222 COVID-19 vaccine. Each CDR3 is given with its conserved first and last residue. D genes are given only for firm matches. Clone size is stated in some rows and not others, as once, few, many or a class when expanded.

cdr3_length	v_call	j_call	clone_size	d_call	cdr3_nt	cdr3_aa
13	TRBV28	TRBJ1-2	.	.	TGTGCCAGCAGTCCCCAGCCGACCTATGGCTACACCTTC	CASSPQPTYGYTF
12	TRBV7-9	TRBJ2-7	.	TRBD1	TGTGCCAGCAGTACACAGGGGGTCGGGCAGTACTTC	CASSTQGVGQYF
14	TRBV5-5	TRBJ2-1	.	.	TGTGCCAGCAGCACACAGACAGAGGCCGATGAGCAGTTCTTC	CASSTQTEADEQFF
14	TRBV5-6	TRBJ2-7	.	.	TGTGCCAGCAGCGCGAGGGGAGAAGGCTACGAGCAGTACTTC	CASSARGEGYEQYF
16	TRBV5-3	TRBJ1-6	.	TRBD1	TGTGCCAGAAGCTTTAGACAGGGGGAGGGAAATTCACCCCTCCACTTT	CARSFRQGEGNSPLHF
12	TRBV11-2	TRBJ2-3	.	.	TGTGCCAGCAGCGCGCACACAGATACGCAGTATTTT	CASSAHTDTQYF
16	TRBV5-5	TRBJ2-3	.	.	TGTGCCAGCAGCTTGCTTTCGGTTGCCGGCACAGATACGCAGTATTTT	CASSLLSVAGTDTQYF
15	TRBV7-8	TRBJ2-2	.	TRBD1	TGTGCCAGCAGCGTACAGGGGGCAGTTGTCGGGGAGCTGTTTTTT	CASSVQGAVVGELFF
13	TRBV27	TRBJ2-7	.	TRBD1	TGTGCCAGCAACAGGGGCGATGGGTACGAGCAGTACTTC	CASNRGDGYEQYF
13	TRBV28	TRBJ1-3	.	TRBD1	TGTGCCAGCAGTGGACAGGGTAGTGACACCATATATTTT	CASSGQGSDTIYF
11	TRBV28	TRBJ2-4	.	.	TGTGCCAGCAGTTTGACGGACATTCAGTACTTC	CASSLTDIQYF
16	TRBV6-5	TRBJ1-3	.	.	TGTGCCAGCAGTTACGGGGATGTATCCCTGGGAAACACCATATATTTT	CASSYGDVSLGNTIYF
15	TRBV6-1	TRBJ2-7	.	TRBD1	TGTGCCAGCAGTGAAGGGACAGGGGGCTTCTACGAGCAGTACTTC	CASSEGTGGFYEQYF
15	TRBV7-2	TRBJ2-7	.	TRBD1	TGTGCCAGCAGTTTCGACAGGGGAAGCTCCTACGAGCAGTACTTC	CASSFDRGSSYEQYF
15	TRBV5-1	TRBJ2-3	few	.	TGCGCCAGCAGCTTGGAACCCGCGGGGTCAGATACGCAGTATTTT	CASSLEPAGSDTQYF
16	TRBV7-9	TRBJ1-5	.	.	TGTGCCAGCAGCCGGTTCGGCTTGGTGGGCAATCAGCCCCAGCATTTT	CASSRFGLVGNQPQHF
12	TRBV19	TRBJ2-1	few	.	TGTGCCAGTAGTATTGCTCGCACTGAGCAGTTCTTC	CASSIARTEQFF
13	TRBV18	TRBJ1-5	.	.	TGTGCCAGCTCACCGGTCGGGGGGCCGCCCCAGCATTTT	CASSPVGGPPQHF
13	TRBV10-3	TRBJ1-4	once	.	TGTGCCATCAGAGAAGGCCAGGAGGAAAAACTGTTTTTT	CAIREGQEEKLFF
14	TRBV3-1/TRBV3-2	TRBJ1-3	once	.	TGTGCCAGCAGCCAAGATTATCAGGGAAACACCATATATTTT	CASSQDYQGNTIYF
13	TRBV29-1	TRBJ1-2	.	TRBD1	TGCAGCCCCGAGGGACAGGTTCGGCGCGGCTACACCTTC	CSPEGQVRRGYTF
14	TRBV5-1	TRBJ1-2	.	.	TGCGCCAGCAGCTTAGGGCGGCAGGTGGCAGGCTACACCTTC	CASSLGRQVAGYTF
12	TRBV19	TRBJ1-1	.	.	TGTGCCAGTACCACAGGGAACACTGAAGCTTTCTTT	CASTTGNTEAFF
11	TRBV30	TRBJ2-1	.	.	TGTGCCTGGAGTACGAGCGGGGAGCAGTTCTTC	CAWSTSGEQFF
13	TRBV28	TRBJ1-1	few	.	TGTGCCAGCAGTTTGATAGGGCTCACTGAAGCTTTCTTT	CASSLIGLTEAFF
14	TRBV27	TRBJ1-2	.	TRBD1	TGTGCCAGCAGTCCGGGACAGGGGATCTATGGCTACACCTTC	CASSPGQGIYGYTF
16	TRBV7-3	TRBJ2-1	once	.	TGTGCCAGCAGCTCCTTCGGCCCTAGCTCCTACAATGAGCAGTTCTTC	CASSSFGPSSYNEQFF
15	TRBV11-2	TRBJ2-1	.	.	TGTGCCAGCAGCTTCCTGGACTACCCCGATTATGAGCAGTTCTTC	CASSFLDYPDYEQFF
14	TRBV7-2	TRBJ2-7	.	.	TGTGCCAGCAGCCCCCAATCTAGCAGCTACGAGCAGTACTTC	CASSPQSSSYEQYF
15	TRBV5-5	TRBJ2-7	.	.	TGTGCCAGCAGCTTGGAGGCAATGAGCTCCTACGAGCAGTACTTC	CASSLEAMSSYEQYF
17	TRBV5-1	TRBJ1-2	.	.	TGCGCCAGCAGCTCCCTTCAAATAAAGGGGAATAACTATGGCTACACCTTC	CASSSLQIKGNNYGYTF
18	TRBV30	TRBJ1-1	.	.	TGTGCCTGGGGAGGTAAAGGGCTTGTCTGGACGCGGGGCACTGAAGCTTTCTTT	CAWGGKGLVWTRGTEAFF
14	TRBV6-6	TRBJ1-5	.	.	TGTGCCAGCAGTCCCGGGGGGCAAGGTCAGCCCCAGCATTTT	CASSPGGQGQPQHF